This TCR beta chain was recovered during a study of technical replicates of blood from several donors. The CDR3 loop spans 13 amino acids. Unmatched junction bases numbered 5, after V lost 4 bases and J lost 3 bases. The germline gives CDR1 SQVTM, CDR2 ANQGSEA. Assay used: immunoSEQ multiplex PCR; TCRdb lists only in-frame clones, some missing. The data contain 8,500 to 10,000 clones, 91% of them singletons. The receptor comes from a human donor in good health. Sequenced input: PBMCs. This chain links TRBV29-1 with TRBJ1-2, with 7 bases that match TRBD1. The CDR3 sequence: CSVGSGTDYGYTF. DNA for the CDR3: TGCAGCGTTGGGAGTGGGACAGACTATGGCTACACCTTC.